This T cell receptor (beta chain) stems from a study of human T cells and chemical hapten exposure. General study findings and limits: A positive correlation with patch test score was shown by PT1 expanded TCR counts.

With V trimmed by 2 bases and J by 1 base, 4 bases remained unmatched. Germline CDR1 reads SEHNR; CDR2 reads FQNEAQ (reference sequence). The CDR3 is 15 amino acids. The authors' processing: Samples contained a median of roughly 100,000 TCRs, with a range of about 23,224 to 700,000. TCRdb re-derived calls from the RACE reads in MiXCR, one entry per CDR3 protein. These V and J calls are TCRdb output, not the study's own analysis. The sample holds approximately 320,000 distinct CDR3 sequences; about 5% are singletons and the top ten take 7% to 10%. There are a few counts of this clonotype. Its target is not known. This sample's time point: pre-sensitization, week 0. Treatment defined: therapeutic diphenylcyclopropenone sensitization with weekly scalp DPC. Blood draws preceded each patch test application. The authors extracted total RNA from unfractionated whole blood.

Here the sequenced sample was whole blood, taken in connection with sensitization to the hapten diphenylcyclopropenone (DPC). The clonotype was recovered from a woman between 18 and 29 years old with alopecia areata. Some clones in this sample may be carry-over from other donors' samples. The gene calls are TRBV7-9 and TRBJ2-7; 8 positions match TRBD1. Here the CDR3 DNA reads TGTGCCAGCAGCTTATCGACAGGGGAGTCCTACGAGCAGTACTTC. Translated, it gives CASSLSTGESYEQYF. Drawing the rest from reference TRBV7-9 and TRBJ2-7, the complete variable domain is DTGVSQNPRHKITKRGQNVTFRCDPISEHNRLYWYRQTLGQGPEFLTYFQNEAQLEKSRLLSDRFSAERPKGSFSTLEIQRTEQGDSAMYLCASSLSTGESYEQYFGPGTRLTVT.